This TCR beta chain was profiled in a study of shared clonotypes between healthy human individuals. The naive CD8 population came from CD45RO-negative cells selected for CCR7, without terminally differentiated effector memory CD45RA+ cells. Trimming pared 3 bases from V and 7 bases from J, leaving 18 bases between. CDR3 size: 15 residues. Germline V gene lookup returns CDR1 SEHNR and CDR2 FQNEAQ (reference sequence). Data came from immunoSEQ multiplex PCR; TCRdb stores just in-frame clones and leaves some out. The sample records about 2,100,000 clones, roughly 91% being singletons. Sequenced sample: naive CD8+ T cells from PBMCs. This clonotype was sampled from a man younger than 35 in good health. Some clones in this sample may be carry-over from other donors' samples. This chain joins TRBV7-9 and TRBJ1-2, with D tentatively TRBD1 (6 bases). The CDR3 reads CASSLGGGPPPGYTF. The CDR3 DNA follows: TGTGCCAGCAGCTTGGGTGGGGGGCCTCCCCCTGGCTACACCTTC. The full variable domain, rest sourced from reference TRBV7-9 and TRBJ1-2, is DTGVSQNPRHKITKRGQNVTFRCDPISEHNRLYWYRQTLGQGPEFLTYFQNEAQLEKSRLLSDRFSAERPKGSFSTLEIQRTEQGDSAMYLCASSLGGGPPPGYTFGSGTRLTVV.